These 27 T cell receptor beta chains originate from one sample sequenced in a study of T cell clonality in common variable immunodeficiency. Repertoires were generated with immunoSEQ multiplex PCR, while TCRdb's copy carries only in-frame clones and drops some. The sample presents 40,000 to 65,000 clones, none singletons. Sequenced material: peripheral blood mononuclear cells. All receptors come from a person aged 18 to 70 in good health.

Only a few counts were recorded for this clone. The CDR3 loop reads CASSSAGNTEAFF. The CDR3 bases that were read are TGTGCCAGCAGCTCAGCAGGGAACACTGAA. This rearrangement joins TRBV7-9 to TRBJ1-1; no firm D call. The CDR3 extends 3 residues past the end of the read, so its final part is completed from the germline J gene. The CDR3 is 13 residues long. Looked up from germline, CDR1 is SEHNR and CDR2 is FQNEAQ (reference sequence). Trimming stripped 4 bases from V and 1 base from J, with 7 bases between.

This clone was counted many times. With the read ending 3 residues before the CDR3 end, the germline J gene is used to fill in that end. The rearrangement links TRBV7-6 to TRBJ1-6; 7 bases are a match to TRBD1. CDR3 length equals 14 residues. CDR1 and CDR2 from the germline V gene are SGHVS and FNYEAQ. The V segment lost 6 bases and the J segment 8 bases; nucleotides outside the gene matches: 7. Here the CDR3 reads CASSPGRGDSPLHF. CDR3 DNA (partial): TGTGCCAGCAGTCCGGGCAGGGGGGATTCACCC.

This clone occurred many times. CDR3 residues: CASSIGTGLFYEQYF. The CDR3 DNA, read in part, is TGTGCCAGTAGTATAGGGACGGGACTGTTCTACGAG. This chain links TRBV19 with TRBJ2-7, with a tentative D call TRBD2 (6 bases). From the germline J gene comes the end of the CDR3, since the read stops 3 residues before it. The CDR3 consists of 15 residues. Germline V lookup: CDR1 LNHDA, CDR2 SQIVND (reference sequence). The V and J ends lost 1 base and 3 bases respectively, with 13 bases between them.

This clone was recorded at least ten times. The CDR3 end is not reached by the read, which stops 3 residues before it; the germline J gene fills it in. The chain couples TRBV6-2 or TRBV6-3 to TRBJ2-1; 11 positions agree with TRBD2. V lost 2 bases, J lost 6 bases, and 6 bases stayed unmatched. Germline V gives CDR1 MNHEY, CDR2 SVGEGT. This CDR3 spans 16 amino acids. This CDR3 is CASSYQGLAVSNEQFF. Incomplete CDR3 DNA: TGTGCCAGCAGTTACCAGGGACTAGCGGTGAGCAATGAG.

This clone has ten or more counts. The CDR3 goes on 3 residues after the read ends, and that part is filled in from the germline J gene. The rearrangement links TRBV20-1 to TRBJ2-5; weak D call: TRBD1 (5 bases). Per the germline V gene, CDR1 is DFQATT and CDR2 is SNEGSKA (reference sequence). Trimming removed 1 base at V and 2 bases at J, with 11 bases between. The CDR3 sequence is 14 residues long. The CDR3 bases that were read are TGCAGTGCTAGAGGACAGCCCGTACAAGAGACC. This codes for CSARGQPVQET. From start to end, the CDR3 is CSARGQPVQETQYF.

This clone has at least ten counts. The part of the CDR3 DNA that was read is TGTGCCATCAGTGAGTCCGGCGCTAGCTCCTACGAG. Translation gives CAISESGASSYE. The complete CDR3 sequence is CAISESGASSYEQYF. The V gene is TRBV10-3, the J gene TRBJ2-7; D is undetermined. The read finishes 3 residues shy of the CDR3 end, and the germline J gene is used to complete it. Germline-derived CDR1 and CDR2 are ENHRY and SYGVKD. The germline V and J ends were trimmed by 0 bases and 0 bases, with 9 bases remaining between them. The CDR3 extends over 15 amino acids.

This clone showed up many times. The read comes to an end 3 residues before the CDR3 does, leaving the germline J gene to fill in the end. The chain uses TRBV7-9 and TRBJ1-2; 7 bases map to TRBD1. The CDR3 is 14 amino acids. Germline CDR1 and CDR2: SEHNR and FQNEAQ (reference sequence). Trimming removed 7 bases from V and 5 bases from J; junction bases left unmatched: 10. CDR3 sequence: CASNRLGTAYGYTF. The sequenced part of the CDR3 DNA is TGTGCCAGCAACCGTCTGGGGACAGCATATGGC.

This clone occurred many times. Read sequence stops 3 residues before the CDR3 end, and the germline J gene provides the missing end. The chain employs TRBV12-5 and TRBJ2-2, with D perhaps TRBD1 (8 bases). Germline CDR1 LGHNT, CDR2 FRNRAP. The CDR3 has 16 residues. The CDR3 loop reads CASGFAQGDYNSPLFF. CDR3 DNA, as far as it was read: TGTGCTAGTGGTTTCGCACAGGGGGACTATAATTCACCG.

This clone was seen many times. The CDR3 bases that were read are TGTGCCAGCAGTTCTCCGGGACTAGCGGGGGGGCGGGCAGATACG. As protein: CASSSPGLAGGRADT. In full, the CDR3 reads CASSSPGLAGGRADTQYF. V gene TRBV27 combines with J gene TRBJ2-3; 16 nucleotides align to TRBD2. The CDR3 end falls 3 residues outside the read, so it is completed with the germline J gene. The V segment lost 4 bases and the J segment 4 bases; nucleotides outside the gene matches: 8. The CDR3 totals 18 residues. Germline CDR1 reads MNHEY; CDR2 reads SMNVEV (reference sequence).

This clone was detected ten times or more. The read halts 3 residues ahead of the CDR3 end, with the missing end drawn from the germline J gene. The chain uses TRBV12-3 or TRBV12-4 and TRBJ2-5; TRBD2 matches 14 bases. The junction had 13 bases not matched to a gene; V was cut back by 5 bases and J by 5 bases. This CDR3 is built from 18 residues. The CDR3 DNA, read in part, is TGTGCCAGCAGTCTCTTTGGACTAGCGGGGGGAAAGGGGGAGACC. Its protein product is CASSLFGLAGGKGET. The CDR3, in full, reads CASSLFGLAGGKGETQYF.

This clone was seen at least ten times. With the read ending 3 residues before the CDR3 end, the germline J gene is used to fill in that end. The chain is built from TRBV20-1 and TRBJ1-2; weak D call: TRBD1 (5 bases). Trimming pared 0 bases from V and 2 bases from J, leaving 10 bases between. Germline CDR1 DFQATT, CDR2 SNEGSKA (reference sequence). The CDR3 contains 14 residues. The covered CDR3 bases are TGCAGTGCTAGAGATCCAGGGTCCAACTATGGC. Amino acid sequence: CSARDPGSNYG. The whole CDR3 is CSARDPGSNYGYTF.

This clone came up a few times. Here the CDR3 reads CASSAPGQGSGQYF. The covered CDR3 bases are TGTGCCAGCTCCGCCCCGGGACAGGGATCCGGT. This sequence joins TRBV18 and TRBJ2-4; TRBD1 agrees at 9 bases. The CDR3 extends 3 residues past the end of the read, so its final part is completed from the germline J gene. The CDR3 length is 14 residues. Germline V gene sequence: CDR1 KGHSH, CDR2 LQKENI.

Ten or more counts support this clone. Sequencing ends 3 residues short of the CDR3 end; the germline J gene provides the rest. This chain uses TRBV19 with TRBJ1-2; 7 bases map to TRBD1. The CDR3 loop spans 14 amino acids. The germline V gene encodes CDR1 LNHDA and CDR2 SQIVND (reference sequence). The part of the CDR3 DNA that was read is TGTGCCAGTAGTATGGGACAGAACTTCGTCGGC. It encodes CASSMGQNFVG. In full, the CDR3 is CASSMGQNFVGYTF.

This clone showed up just a few times. The germline gene is not matched at one end of the junction; a read error may be the cause. From the germline J gene comes the end of the CDR3, since the read stops 3 residues before it. The chain uses TRBV7-7 and TRBJ1-1; TRBD1 matches at 7 bases. Germline V gene data show CDR1 as SSHAT and CDR2 as FNYEAQ (reference sequence). This CDR3 spans 14 amino acids. This CDR3 is CASSLEGAQETAFF. The CDR3 DNA, read in part, is TGTGCTAGCAGCTTAGAGGGGGCCCAAGAGACA.

This clone was seen a few times. The read falls 3 residues short of the CDR3 end, and the missing part is taken from the germline J gene. The chain employs TRBV7-2 and TRBJ1-5; 9 bases fit TRBD1. Germline loops: CDR1 SGHTA, CDR2 FQGNSA. V was clipped by 4 bases and J by 6 bases; unmatched bases: 7. The CDR3 spans 15 residues. Partial CDR3 DNA: TGTGCCAGCAGCTCGGGACAGGGACCCTTTCAGCCC. It yields the protein CASSSGQGPFQP. The whole CDR3 region reads CASSSGQGPFQPQHF.

This clone was counted at least ten times. The read falls 3 residues short of the CDR3 end, and the missing part is taken from the germline J gene. The chain employs TRBV7-8 and TRBJ2-3; 8 nucleotides agree with TRBD2. V was pared by 1 base and J by 0 bases, with 3 bases of the junction left unmatched. The CDR3 has 16 residues. Germline lookup yields CDR1 SGHVS and CDR2 FQNEAQ. The CDR3 DNA, read in part, is TGTGCCAGCAGCTTAGGTGCTAGCGGGAGCACAGATACG. This translates into CASSLGASGSTDT. The entire CDR3 is CASSLGASGSTDTQYF.

Worth noting for this clone: The read terminates 3 residues before the CDR3 end, so the remaining end is supplied by the germline J gene. J is TRBJ2-1 and V is TRBV7-2; the match to TRBD2 covers 7 bases. This CDR3 has 14 residues. V was pared by 5 bases and J by 1 base, with 2 bases of the junction left unmatched. Germline lookup yields CDR1 SGHTA and CDR2 FQGNSA. CDR3 protein: CASSRGGSYNEQFF. The CDR3 DNA, read in part, is TGTGCCAGCAGCCGCGGGGGATCCTACAATGAG. Variable domain in full (rest from reference TRBV7-2 and TRBJ2-1): GAGVSQSPSNKVTEKGKDVELRCDPISGHTALYWYRQSLGQGLEFLIYFQGNSAPDKSGLPSDRFSAERTGGSVSTLTIQRTQQEDSAVYLCASSRGGSYNEQFFGPGTRLTVL.

In this sample, this clone turned up many times. The read ends 3 residues before the CDR3 terminus; that terminus is restored from the germline J gene. The chain employs TRBV5-6 and TRBJ2-7; D is perhaps TRBD1 (5 bases). CDR1 is SGHDT and CDR2 is YYEEEE in the germline V gene. This CDR3 has 15 amino acids. The ends were cut back, 1 base at V and 5 bases at J, with 16 bases in the middle. This CDR3 reads CASSLPLTASHEQYF. The part of the CDR3 DNA that was read is TGTGCCAGCAGCTTGCCTTTGACAGCTTCCCACGAG.

This clone has a count of ten or more. CDR3 protein: CASSTLSKTGIKKLFF. CDR3 DNA (partial): TGTGCCAGTAGTACCCTTAGCAAGACAGGGATCAAAAAA. The chain is built from TRBV19 and TRBJ1-4; 7 nucleotides line up with TRBD1. The observed sequence ends 3 residues before the CDR3 terminus, with the missing tail filled in from the germline J gene. CDR1 and CDR2 from the germline V gene are LNHDA and SQIVND (reference sequence). With V trimmed by 4 bases and J by 9 bases, 14 bases remained unmatched. This CDR3 has 16 amino acids.

Many counts were recorded for this clone. The read ends 3 residues shy of where the CDR3 ends; the end is completed using the germline J gene. The J gene is TRBJ2-5, the V gene TRBV20-1; D gene ambiguous. V was pared by 1 base and J by 1 base, with 10 bases between. Germline V gene data show CDR1 as DFQATT and CDR2 as SNEGSKA (reference sequence). This CDR3 comprises 14 residues. CDR3 region: CSARVGDTQETQYF. CDR3 DNA (partial): TGCAGTGCTAGAGTAGGAGACACCCAAGAGACC.

This clone was seen at least ten times. The observed sequence ends 3 residues before the CDR3 terminus, with the missing tail filled in from the germline J gene. This chain connects TRBV19 to TRBJ1-5, with TRBD1 matching over 7 bases. CDR1 and CDR2 (germline): LNHDA, SQIVND (reference sequence). The length of the CDR3 is 15 residues. Losses at the gene ends were 0 bases for V and 7 bases for J; bases not matched to a gene: 6. The CDR3 sequence: CASSIDDRVKQPQHF. The sequenced CDR3 bases are TGTGCCAGTAGTATAGATGACAGGGTTAAGCAGCCC.

This clone was seen ten or more times. The DNA ends 3 residues before the CDR3 does, and the rest of the CDR3 is filled in from the germline J gene. The rearrangement uses TRBV7-9 and TRBJ2-1; TRBD2 matches at 8 bases. CDR1 and CDR2 (germline): SEHNR, FQNEAQ (reference sequence). This CDR3 region has 14 residues. Trimming took 6 bases from V and 1 from J; bases not matched to a gene: 2. CDR3 bases read: TGTGCCAGCAGTATAGCGGGATCCTACAATGAG. It is translated as CASSIAGSYNE. The whole CDR3 is CASSIAGSYNEQFF.

This clone was recorded many times. The read halts 3 residues ahead of the CDR3 end, with the missing end drawn from the germline J gene. This chain joins TRBV2 and TRBJ2-5; 9 bases map to TRBD2. V was pared by 2 bases and J by 4 bases, with 14 bases of the junction left unmatched. There are 18 residues in the CDR3. The germline gives CDR1 SNHLY, CDR2 FYNNEI. CDR3 bases read: TGTGCCAGCAGTGAAAGGCTAGCGGGATCCCTAGTCTTAGAGACC. This sequence encodes CASSERLAGSLVLET. In full, the CDR3 reads CASSERLAGSLVLETQYF.

This clone was observed many times. From the germline J gene comes the end of the CDR3, since the read stops 3 residues before it. The chain recombines TRBV5-1 with TRBJ1-1; tentatively, D is TRBD1 (6 bases). V lost 4 bases, J lost 1 base, and 17 bases lay in between. Germline CDR1 is SGHRS and CDR2 is YFSETQ. The length of the CDR3 is 16 residues. The CDR3 DNA, read in part, is TGCGCCAGCAGCAAACTAGGGGGTTCGAGGAACACTGAA. Residues: CASSKLGGSRNTE. The full CDR3 reads CASSKLGGSRNTEAFF.

This clone was detected a few times. Read sequence stops 3 residues before the CDR3 end, and the germline J gene provides the missing end. The chain couples TRBV20-1 to TRBJ2-7; the match to TRBD1 covers 7 bases. The CDR3 sequence is 13 residues long. Germline lookup yields CDR1 DFQATT and CDR2 SNEGSKA (reference sequence). The ends lost 5 bases at V and 4 bases at J; junction bases unmatched: 8. The CDR3 loop is CSAQRDSAYEQYF. The DNA read from the CDR3 is TGCAGTGCTCAACGGGACAGTGCGTACGAG.

This clone was seen repeatedly, ten times or more. Sequencing ends 3 residues short of the CDR3 end; the germline J gene provides the rest. This chain connects TRBV20-1 to TRBJ2-5; possibly TRBD1 for D (7 bases). The CDR3 runs to 14 residues. Germline V lookup: CDR1 DFQATT, CDR2 SNEGSKA (reference sequence). Trimming removed 5 bases from V and 2 bases from J, with 15 bases in between. The CDR3 DNA, read in part, is TGCAGTGCTGGCCAGACAGGGAGGCAAGAGACC. Protein product: CSAGQTGRQET. Given in full, the CDR3 is CSAGQTGRQETQYF.

This clone has at least ten counts. Coverage ceases 3 residues before the CDR3 finishes, and the germline J gene fills in the end. Different DNA sequences within this sample yield the same CDR3. The V gene is TRBV19, the J gene TRBJ1-2; D is unresolved. The CDR3 has 11 residues. Germline CDR1 reads LNHDA; CDR2 reads SQIVND (reference sequence). CDR3 amino acids: CASSIGGGYTF. CDR3 bases read: TGTGCCAGTAGTATTGGTGGCGGC.